This TCR beta chain emerged from a study of T cell responses to AZD1222 COVID-19 vaccine. From germline, CDR1 is SGHTA and CDR2 FQGNSA. The CDR3 runs 13 residues. Trimming stripped 5 bases from V and 4 bases from J, with 9 bases between. Method: immunoSEQ multiplex PCR; TCRdb's copy keeps in-frame clones and lacks some. The sample lists over 110,000 clones; roughly 90% were seen once. Concerning this clone: Its specificity is not known.

Study observations and caveats: Regions 160-218 and 743-854 held dominance among vaccine-associated CD4 TCRs, which spanned spike. Variant regions that are unmutated are reportedly the target of nearly half of spike-specific TCRs. Most donors were white British and more were female, and clonal diversity was possibly underestimated.

It was second doses at about 4 or about 12 weeks that were pooled. The sequencing used peripheral blood, collected 28 days after the second AZD1222 dose. This clonotype originated in an adult who received the AZD1222 COVID-19 vaccine. This chain links TRBV7-2 with TRBJ1-5; D remains unclear. The chain's CDR3 is CASSPGWNQPQHF. In DNA, the CDR3 is TGTGCCAGCAGCCCGGGGTGGAATCAGCCCCAGCATTTT.